The clone carrying this T cell receptor beta chain was seen a few times. Primers: 60 Vbeta forward and 13 Jbeta reverse. Data came from immunoSEQ multiplex PCR; TCRdb stores just in-frame clones and leaves some out. Counted here are some 190,000 clones, 81% occurring once; the ten biggest clones make up 1.5% to 2%. The sample belongs to a study of cytomegalovirus exposure and HLA in healthy donors. Unmatched junction bases numbered 7, after V lost 4 bases and J lost 8 bases. This CDR3 spans 14 amino acids. In germline, CDR1 is KGHSH, CDR2 LQKENI. The source of this sequence is a man between 18 and 35 years old in good health and CMV-seronegative. Sequenced material: PBMCs. The chain couples TRBV18 to TRBJ1-2; TRBD1 agrees at 10 bases. The CDR3 loop is CASSLWDRGYGYTF. CDR3 DNA sequence: TGTGCCAGCTCACTTTGGGACAGGGGATACGGCTACACCTTC.